Below, one TCR beta chain is given with its context. Its antigen is unknown. This sample is part of a study of cytomegalovirus exposure and HLA in healthy donors. Study results and limitations: TCR beta V segments were, for the most part, productive about 87% or about 30% of the time in an earlier analysis. When analyzed later, a missense DCLRE1C variant was found to be linked to TCR beta V- and J-gene trimming. In a later analysis, DRB1 alleles had the most associated TCRs; HLA-C alleles the fewest.

CDR1 and CDR2 from the germline V gene are MGHRA and YSYEKL. The CDR3 length is 14 residues. Trimming took 3 bases from V and 5 from J, leaving 10 bases between them. The PCR made use of 60 Vbeta and 13 Jbeta primers. TCRdb's copy holds only in-frame clones and misses some; the assay was immunoSEQ multiplex PCR. The data contain 82,000 or so clones, about a tenth of them singletons. The donors (healthy individuals) were bone marrow donors. The V gene is TRBV4-1, the J gene TRBJ2-2; a possible D gene is TRBD2 (6 bases). This clonotype was sampled from a man aged 55 to 69 in good health and CMV-seropositive. The material sequenced was PBMCs. DNA of the CDR3: TGCGCCAGCAGCCAGGCGACTAGAACCGGGGAGCTGTTTTTT. It specifies CASSQATRTGELFF.